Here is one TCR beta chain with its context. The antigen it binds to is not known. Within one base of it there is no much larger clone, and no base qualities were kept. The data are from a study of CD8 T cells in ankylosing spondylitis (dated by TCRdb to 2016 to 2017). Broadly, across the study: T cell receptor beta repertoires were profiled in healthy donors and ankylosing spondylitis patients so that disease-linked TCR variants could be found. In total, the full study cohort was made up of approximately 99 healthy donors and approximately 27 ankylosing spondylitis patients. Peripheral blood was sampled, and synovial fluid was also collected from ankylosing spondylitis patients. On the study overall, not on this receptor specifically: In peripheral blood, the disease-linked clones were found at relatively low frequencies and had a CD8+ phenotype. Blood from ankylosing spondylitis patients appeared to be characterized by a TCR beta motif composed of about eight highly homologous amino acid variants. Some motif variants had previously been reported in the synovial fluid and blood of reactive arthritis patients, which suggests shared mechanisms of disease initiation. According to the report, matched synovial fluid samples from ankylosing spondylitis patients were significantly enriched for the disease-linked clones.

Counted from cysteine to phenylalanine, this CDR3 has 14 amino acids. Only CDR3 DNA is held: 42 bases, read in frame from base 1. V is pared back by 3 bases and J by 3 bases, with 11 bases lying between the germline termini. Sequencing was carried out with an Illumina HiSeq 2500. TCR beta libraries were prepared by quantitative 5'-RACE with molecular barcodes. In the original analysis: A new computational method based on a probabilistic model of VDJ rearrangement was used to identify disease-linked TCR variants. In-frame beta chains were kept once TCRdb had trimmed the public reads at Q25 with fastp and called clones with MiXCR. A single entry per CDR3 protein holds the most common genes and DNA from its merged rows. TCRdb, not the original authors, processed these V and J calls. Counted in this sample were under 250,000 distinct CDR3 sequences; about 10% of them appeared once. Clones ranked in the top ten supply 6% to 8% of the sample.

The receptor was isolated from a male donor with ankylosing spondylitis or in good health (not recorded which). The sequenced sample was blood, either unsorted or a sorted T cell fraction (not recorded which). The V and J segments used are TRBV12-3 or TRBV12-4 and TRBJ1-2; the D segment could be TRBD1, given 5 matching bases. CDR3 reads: CASSFQPGYYGYTF. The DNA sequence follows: TGTGCCAGCAGTTTTCAACCAGGGTACTATGGCTACACCTTC.